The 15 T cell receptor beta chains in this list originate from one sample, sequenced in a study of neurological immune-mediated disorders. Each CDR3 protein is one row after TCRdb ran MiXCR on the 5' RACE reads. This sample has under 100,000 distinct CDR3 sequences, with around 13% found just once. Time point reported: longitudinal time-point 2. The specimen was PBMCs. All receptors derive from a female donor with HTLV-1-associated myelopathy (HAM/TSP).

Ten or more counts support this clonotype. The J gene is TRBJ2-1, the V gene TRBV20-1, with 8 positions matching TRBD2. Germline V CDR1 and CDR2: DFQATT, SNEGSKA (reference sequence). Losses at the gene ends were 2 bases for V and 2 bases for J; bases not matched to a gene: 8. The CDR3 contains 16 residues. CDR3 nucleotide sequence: TGCAGTGCTAGATATAACGGGGGGGAGGCCTACAATGAGCAGTTCTTC. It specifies CSARYNGGEAYNEQFF.

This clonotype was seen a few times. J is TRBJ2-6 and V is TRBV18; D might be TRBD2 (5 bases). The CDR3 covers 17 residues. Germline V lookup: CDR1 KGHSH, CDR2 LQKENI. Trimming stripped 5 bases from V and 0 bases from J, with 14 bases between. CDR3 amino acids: CASSALTGSSGANVLTF. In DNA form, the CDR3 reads TGTGCCAGCTCAGCGCTTACGGGGAGCTCTGGGGCCAACGTCCTGACTTTC.

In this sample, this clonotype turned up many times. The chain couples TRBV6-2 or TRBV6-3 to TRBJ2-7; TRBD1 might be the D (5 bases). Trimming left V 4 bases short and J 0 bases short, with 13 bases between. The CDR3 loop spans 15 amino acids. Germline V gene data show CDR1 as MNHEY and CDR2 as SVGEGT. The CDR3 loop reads CASSSLRQSSYEQYF. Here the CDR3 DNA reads TGTGCCAGCAGTTCCCTTCGACAGAGCTCCTACGAGCAGTACTTC.

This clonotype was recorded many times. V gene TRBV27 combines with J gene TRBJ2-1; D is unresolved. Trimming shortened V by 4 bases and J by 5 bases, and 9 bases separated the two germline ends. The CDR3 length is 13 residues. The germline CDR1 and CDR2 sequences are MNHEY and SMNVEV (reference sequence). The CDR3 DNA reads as TGTGCCAGCAGTTGGGTACACAACAATGAGCAGTTCTTC. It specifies CASSWVHNNEQFF.

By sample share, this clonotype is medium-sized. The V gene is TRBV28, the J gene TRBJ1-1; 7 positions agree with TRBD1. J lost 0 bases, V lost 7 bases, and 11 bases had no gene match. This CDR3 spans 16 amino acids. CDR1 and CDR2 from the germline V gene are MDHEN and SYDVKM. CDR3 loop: CASTLSAGGLNTEAFF. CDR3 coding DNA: TGTGCCAGCACCCTCTCGGCAGGGGGTTTGAACACTGAAGCTTTCTTT.

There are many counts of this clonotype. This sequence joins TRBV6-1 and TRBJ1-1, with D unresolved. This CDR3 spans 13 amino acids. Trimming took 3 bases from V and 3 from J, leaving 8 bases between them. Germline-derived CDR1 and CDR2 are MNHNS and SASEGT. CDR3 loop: CASSDGRYTEAFF. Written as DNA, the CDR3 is TGTGCCAGCAGTGATGGCAGGTACACTGAAGCTTTCTTT.

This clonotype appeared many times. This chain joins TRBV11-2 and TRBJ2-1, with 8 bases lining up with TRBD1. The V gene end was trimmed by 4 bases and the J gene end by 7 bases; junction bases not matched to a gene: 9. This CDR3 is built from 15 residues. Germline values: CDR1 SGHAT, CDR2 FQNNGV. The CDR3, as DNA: TGTGCCAGCAGCTCGGCCCGGACAGGGAAGAATGAGCAGTTCTTC. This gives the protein CASSSARTGKNEQFF.

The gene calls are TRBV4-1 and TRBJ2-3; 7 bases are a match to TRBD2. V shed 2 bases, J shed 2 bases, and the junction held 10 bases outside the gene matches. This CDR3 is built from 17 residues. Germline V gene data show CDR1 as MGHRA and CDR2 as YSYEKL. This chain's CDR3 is CASSQRASGSNTDTQYF. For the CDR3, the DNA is TGCGCCAGCAGCCAAAGGGCTAGCGGTAGTAACACAGATACGCAGTATTTT.

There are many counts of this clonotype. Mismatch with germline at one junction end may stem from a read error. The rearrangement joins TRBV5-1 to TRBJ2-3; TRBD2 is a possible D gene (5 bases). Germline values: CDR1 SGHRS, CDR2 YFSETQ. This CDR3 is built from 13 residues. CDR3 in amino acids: CASSLGGTDTQYF. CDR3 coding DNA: TGTGCCAGCAGCCTCGGGGGCACAGATACGCAGTATTTT.

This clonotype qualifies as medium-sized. This chain's CDR3 is CASSYYRRGGATDTQYF. The DNA for the CDR3 is TGTGCCAGCAGCTACTACCGGCGGGGGGGCGCCACAGATACGCAGTATTTT. The rearrangement uses TRBV7-2 and TRBJ2-3; 9 bases map to TRBD2. Looked up from germline, CDR1 is SGHTA and CDR2 is FQGNSA. The junction had 10 bases not matched to a gene; V was cut back by 4 bases and J by 2 bases. The length of the CDR3 is 17 residues.

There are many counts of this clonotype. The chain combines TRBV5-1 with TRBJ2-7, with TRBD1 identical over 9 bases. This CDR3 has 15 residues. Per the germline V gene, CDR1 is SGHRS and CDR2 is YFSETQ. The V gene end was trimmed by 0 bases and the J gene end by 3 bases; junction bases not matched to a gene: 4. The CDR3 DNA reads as TGCGCCAGCAGCTTGGTTCTGGACAGGGGCTACGAGCAGTACTTC. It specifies CASSLVLDRGYEQYF.

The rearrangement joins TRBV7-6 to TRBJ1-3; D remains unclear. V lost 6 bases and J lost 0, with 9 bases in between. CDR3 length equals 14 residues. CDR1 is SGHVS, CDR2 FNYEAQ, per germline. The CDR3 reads CASSQPGSGNTIYF. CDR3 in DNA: TGTGCCAGCAGTCAACCAGGCTCTGGAAACACCATATATTTT.

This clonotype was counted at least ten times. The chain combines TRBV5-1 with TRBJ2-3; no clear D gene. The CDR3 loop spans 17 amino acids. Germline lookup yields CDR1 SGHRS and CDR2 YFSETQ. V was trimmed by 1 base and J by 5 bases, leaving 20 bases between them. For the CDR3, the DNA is TGCGCCAGCAGCTTGCGGGTGACTCCATCTGAGATAGATACGCAGTATTTT. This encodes CASSLRVTPSEIDTQYF.

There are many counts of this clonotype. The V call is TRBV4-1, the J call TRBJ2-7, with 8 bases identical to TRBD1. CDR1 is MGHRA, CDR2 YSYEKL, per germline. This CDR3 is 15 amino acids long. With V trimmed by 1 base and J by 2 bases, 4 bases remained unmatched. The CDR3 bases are TGCGCCAGCAGCCAAGTATCGACAGGGGCCTACGAGCAGTACTTC. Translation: CASSQVSTGAYEQYF.

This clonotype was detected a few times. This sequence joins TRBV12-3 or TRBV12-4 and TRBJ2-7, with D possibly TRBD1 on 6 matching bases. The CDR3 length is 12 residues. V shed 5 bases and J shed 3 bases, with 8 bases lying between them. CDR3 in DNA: TGTGCCAGCAGTCACAGGGTCTACGAGCAGTACTTC. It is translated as CASSHRVYEQYF.